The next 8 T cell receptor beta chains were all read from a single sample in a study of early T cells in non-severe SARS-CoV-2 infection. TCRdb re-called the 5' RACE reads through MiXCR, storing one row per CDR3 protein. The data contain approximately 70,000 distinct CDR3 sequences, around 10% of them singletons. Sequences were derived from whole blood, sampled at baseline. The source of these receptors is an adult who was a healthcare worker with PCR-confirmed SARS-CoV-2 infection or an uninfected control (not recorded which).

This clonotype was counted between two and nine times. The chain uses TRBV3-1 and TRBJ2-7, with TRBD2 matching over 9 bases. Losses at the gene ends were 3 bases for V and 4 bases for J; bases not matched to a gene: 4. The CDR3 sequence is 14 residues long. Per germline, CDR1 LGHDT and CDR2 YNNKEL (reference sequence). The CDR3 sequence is CASSHETSGYEQYF. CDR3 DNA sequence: TGTGCCAGCAGCCATGAGACTAGCGGTTACGAGCAGTACTTC.

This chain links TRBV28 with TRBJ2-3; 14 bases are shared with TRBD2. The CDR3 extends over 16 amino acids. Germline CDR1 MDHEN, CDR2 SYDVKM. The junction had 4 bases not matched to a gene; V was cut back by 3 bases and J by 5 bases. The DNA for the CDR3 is TGTGCCAGCAGTTTCGGACTAGCGGGAGGCAAAGATACGCAGTATTTT. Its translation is CASSFGLAGGKDTQYF.

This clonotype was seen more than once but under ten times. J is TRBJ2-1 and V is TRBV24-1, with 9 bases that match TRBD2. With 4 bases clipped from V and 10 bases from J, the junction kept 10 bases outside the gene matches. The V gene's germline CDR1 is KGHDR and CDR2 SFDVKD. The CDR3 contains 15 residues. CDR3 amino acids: CATSDSPSGTREQFF. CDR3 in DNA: TGTGCCACCAGTGACAGTCCTAGCGGGACTCGAGAGCAGTTCTTC.

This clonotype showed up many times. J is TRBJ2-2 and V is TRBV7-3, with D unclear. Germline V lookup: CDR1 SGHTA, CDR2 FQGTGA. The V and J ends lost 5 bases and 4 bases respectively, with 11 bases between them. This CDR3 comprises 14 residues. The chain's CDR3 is CASSQFGSTGELFF. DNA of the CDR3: TGTGCCAGCAGCCAATTTGGTAGCACCGGGGAGCTGTTTTTT.

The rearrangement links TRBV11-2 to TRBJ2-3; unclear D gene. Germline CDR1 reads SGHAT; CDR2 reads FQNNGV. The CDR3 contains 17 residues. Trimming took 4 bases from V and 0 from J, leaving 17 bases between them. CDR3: CASSSRAITTSTDTQYF. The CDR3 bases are TGTGCCAGCAGCTCCCGAGCGATAACCACTAGCACAGATACGCAGTATTTT.

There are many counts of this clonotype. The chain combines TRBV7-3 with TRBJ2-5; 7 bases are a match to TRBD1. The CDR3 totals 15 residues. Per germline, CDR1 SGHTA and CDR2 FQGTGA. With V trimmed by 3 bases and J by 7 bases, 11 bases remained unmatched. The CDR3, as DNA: TGTGCCAGCAGCTTTTCCAGGACAGGCCCACGGACCCAGTACTTC. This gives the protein CASSFSRTGPRTQYF.

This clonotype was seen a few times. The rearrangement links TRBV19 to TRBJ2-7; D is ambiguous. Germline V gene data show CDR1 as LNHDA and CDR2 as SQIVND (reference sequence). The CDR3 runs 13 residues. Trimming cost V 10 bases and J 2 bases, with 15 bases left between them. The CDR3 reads CATSFGTAYEQYF. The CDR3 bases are TGTGCCACCTCATTTGGTACAGCCTACGAGCAGTACTTC.

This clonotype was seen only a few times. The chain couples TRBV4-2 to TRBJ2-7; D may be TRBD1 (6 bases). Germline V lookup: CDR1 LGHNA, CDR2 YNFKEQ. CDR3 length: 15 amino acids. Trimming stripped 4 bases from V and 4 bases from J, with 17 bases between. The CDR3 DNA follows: TGTGCCAGCAGCCCGACAGGTTCCAATCGGTACGAGCAGTACTTC. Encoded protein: CASSPTGSNRYEQYF.